This TCR beta chain was sequenced for a study of T cell responses to AZD1222 COVID-19 vaccine. Germline loops: CDR1 SEHNR, CDR2 FQNEAQ (reference sequence). Trimming took off 5 bases at V and 4 bases at J, with 15 bases between the two ends. The CDR3 contains 15 residues. Some clones are missing from TCRdb's copy, which holds only in-frame ones; the method was immunoSEQ multiplex PCR. The sample yields 20,000 or so clones, around 82% seen once. This sequence joins TRBV7-9 and TRBJ2-1; D perhaps matches TRBD2 (6 bases). The input for sequencing was peripheral blood, taken 28 days after the second AZD1222 dose. The sequence came from an adult who received the AZD1222 COVID-19 vaccine. CDR3 sequence: CASSPPSADYNEQFF. The CDR3 nucleotides are TGTGCCAGCAGCCCCCCTAGCGCCGATTACAATGAGCAGTTCTTC.